The sequence of this TCR beta chain was determined in a study of cytomegalovirus exposure and HLA in healthy donors. PCR used 60 Vbeta primers and 13 Jbeta primers. Some clones are missing from TCRdb's copy, which holds only in-frame ones; the method was immunoSEQ multiplex PCR. This sample carries over 100,000 clones, 69% of them seen once, and the ten largest clones take about 5%. V lost 5 bases to trimming and J lost 13 bases; unmatched junction nucleotides: 11. Germline CDR1 reads MNHNS; CDR2 reads SASEGT. This CDR3 has 15 amino acids. Sequences were obtained from PBMCs. The sequence was obtained from a woman between 70 and 85 years old in good health and CMV-seropositive. The V gene is TRBV6-1, the J gene TRBJ1-6, with TRBD1 identical over 10 bases. The CDR3 DNA reads as TGTGCCAGCAGTCAGACAGGGGGCGCCTTGGGGCCCCTCCACTTT. It encodes CASSQTGGALGPLHF.